The 14 T cell receptor beta chains in this list originate from one sample, sequenced in a study of blood T cell repertoires in COVID-19. Profiled with immunoSEQ multiplex PCR; TCRdb holds only in-frame clones, not every one. Of a few hundred thousand clones listed, under 90% were seen once; the top ten hold 3.5% to 5%. The sequencing sample was made of peripheral blood. These receptors were taken from a man aged 45-60 years with acute or convalescent COVID-19.

The chain links TRBV18 to TRBJ2-5, with 7 bases fitting TRBD1. Trimming took 3 bases from V and 5 from J; bases not matched to a gene: 6. Germline loops: CDR1 KGHSH, CDR2 LQKENI. The CDR3 is made up of 14 amino acids. The CDR3 is CASSPETGKETQYF. Here the CDR3 DNA reads TGTGCCAGCTCACCCGAGACAGGGAAGGAGACCCAGTACTTC.

The chain has TRBV5-1 and TRBJ2-7; possible D gene TRBD2, 5 bases. Germline values: CDR1 SGHRS, CDR2 YFSETQ. Deletions cut 4 bases from V and 2 bases from J, with 13 bases between. The CDR3 is made up of 14 amino acids. The CDR3 region has the DNA TGCGCCAGCAGCCTTATGGACGGGACCTACGAGCAGTACTTC. Translating gives CASSLMDGTYEQYF. Together with reference TRBV5-1 and TRBJ2-7, the CDR3 gives the full variable domain: KAGVTQTPRYLIKTRGQQVTLSCSPISGHRSVSWYQQTPGQGLQFLFEYFSETQRNKGNFPGRFSGRQFSNSRSEMNVSTLELGDSALYLCASSLMDGTYEQYFGPGTRLTVT.

The chain uses TRBV10-3 and TRBJ1-3, with D possibly matching TRBD1 (6 bases). The CDR3 has 18 residues. Trimming removed 0 bases from V and 3 bases from J, with 18 bases in between. The germline V gene has CDR1 ENHRY and CDR2 SYGVKD. Here the CDR3 DNA reads TGTGCCATCAGTGAGTCGATCATATCCGGACAGCGTGGAAACACCATATATTTT. Its translation is CAISESIISGQRGNTIYF.

This clone was seen a few times. This chain joins TRBV7-6 and TRBJ1-1; the match to TRBD1 covers 8 bases. The V and J ends lost 6 bases and 1 base, in that order; junction bases with no gene match: 7. CDR1 is SGHVS, CDR2 FNYEAQ, per germline. This CDR3 has 15 residues. CDR3 residues: CASSATGGRNTEAFF. The CDR3 DNA reads TGTGCCAGCAGTGCTACAGGGGGAAGGAACACTGAAGCTTTCTTT. The whole variable domain, remainder taken from reference TRBV7-6 and TRBJ1-1, is GAGVSQSPRYKVTKRGQDVALRCDPISGHVSLYWYRQALGQGPEFLTYFNYEAQQDKSGLPNDRFSAERPEGSISTLTIQRTEQRDSAMYRCASSATGGRNTEAFFGQGTRLTVV.

A note on this clone: Compared with germline, one end of the junction differs, possibly owing to a read error. The rearrangement links TRBV28 to TRBJ1-2, with D perhaps matching TRBD1 (5 bases). This CDR3 spans 11 amino acids. Germline CDR1 MDHEN, CDR2 SYDVKM. As DNA, the CDR3 is TGTGCCAGCAGTTCCCGCGGGACGAACATTTTC. It yields the protein CASSSRGTNIF.

The chain links TRBV2 to TRBJ2-5, with 16 bases that match TRBD2. The CDR3 runs 16 residues. Per germline, CDR1 SNHLY and CDR2 FYNNEI. The V gene end was trimmed by 6 bases and the J gene end by 4 bases; junction bases not matched to a gene: 5. The DNA for the CDR3 is TGTGCCAGCAGGGGACTAGCGGGGGGGCCGATAGAGACCCAGTACTTC. Protein: CASRGLAGGPIETQYF.

The chain couples TRBV20-1 to TRBJ1-5; D gene uncertain. Per the germline V gene, CDR1 is DFQATT and CDR2 is SNEGSKA (reference sequence). This CDR3 contains 14 residues. The V gene lost 3 bases and the J gene lost 5 bases, with 14 bases spanning the gap. CDR3 in amino acids: CSASGQAPYQPQHF. Here the CDR3 DNA reads TGCAGTGCTAGTGGGCAGGCCCCGTATCAGCCCCAGCATTTT.

The V and J genes are TRBV6-5 and TRBJ1-4; no definite D call. Looked up from germline, CDR1 is MNHEY and CDR2 is SVGAGI. This CDR3 is 14 amino acids long. V shed 5 bases and J shed 2 bases, with 9 bases lying between them. The CDR3 region has the DNA TGTGCCAGCAGTCCGAGAGGTACTAATGAAAAACTGTTTTTT. As protein: CASSPRGTNEKLFF.

The CDR3 protein is CASSNDGTPGEKLFF. In DNA form, the CDR3 reads TGTGCCAGCTCGAATGACGGCACCCCGGGGGAAAAACTGTTTTTT. The V and J genes are TRBV25-1 and TRBJ1-4; no clear D gene. The CDR3 runs 15 residues. The V and J ends lost 8 bases and 8 bases respectively, with 21 bases between them. Germline loops: CDR1 MGHDK, CDR2 SYGVNS.

The rearrangement uses TRBV7-9 and TRBJ2-7, with 7 nucleotides matching TRBD1. The length of the CDR3 is 15 residues. The V gene end was trimmed by 1 base and the J gene end by 1 base; junction bases not matched to a gene: 4. CDR1 and CDR2 (germline): SEHNR, FQNEAQ (reference sequence). In DNA, the CDR3 is TGTGCCAGCAGCTTAGTAGGGACAGCTTCCTACGAGCAGTACTTC. Residues: CASSLVGTASYEQYF.

This chain connects TRBV15 to TRBJ2-1, with 9 bases lining up with TRBD1. The length of the CDR3 is 15 residues. Germline V gives CDR1 LNHNV, CDR2 YYDKDF (reference sequence). V lost 5 bases, J lost 9 bases, and 11 bases stayed unmatched. CDR3 sequence: CATSGDLQGAGEQFF. The DNA of the CDR3 is TGTGCCACCAGCGGCGACTTACAGGGGGCGGGTGAGCAGTTCTTC.

The V and J genes are TRBV24-1 and TRBJ2-5; TRBD2 aligns across 11 bases. J lost 5 bases, V lost 6 bases, and 16 bases had no gene match. Germline V CDR1 and CDR2: KGHDR, SFDVKD. The CDR3 contains 18 residues. CDR3 sequence reads: CATSPGLAGNIMEETQYF. DNA of the CDR3: TGTGCCACCAGTCCCGGACTAGCGGGTAACATCATGGAGGAGACCCAGTACTTC.

Only one count was recorded for this clone. J is TRBJ1-1 and V is TRBV5-5; possible D gene TRBD1, 6 bases. The CDR3 has 16 residues. Germline assignment: CDR1 SGHKS and CDR2 YYEKEE (reference sequence). Trimming took 0 bases from V and 1 from J, leaving 13 bases between them. The CDR3 loop reads CASSLARGTGNTEAFF. The DNA for the CDR3 is TGTGCCAGCAGCTTGGCCAGGGGAACGGGGAACACTGAAGCTTTCTTT.

The chain recombines TRBV5-6 with TRBJ1-5; D is ambiguous. The germline V gene has CDR1 SGHDT and CDR2 YYEEEE. This CDR3 has 18 amino acids. Trimming removed 1 base from V and 2 bases from J, with 19 bases in between. CDR3 in amino acids: CASSLRGTGYIGNQPQHF. CDR3 DNA sequence: TGTGCCAGCAGCTTGCGAGGTACGGGGTATATTGGCAATCAGCCCCAGCATTTT.